Listed below are T cell receptor beta chains from one sample, sequenced in a study of T cells in Graves' hyperthyroidism and ophthalmopathy. TCRdb analysed the multiplex PCR reads with MiXCR anew, one entry per CDR3 protein. The table has a few hundred thousand distinct CDR3 sequences, approximately 18% seen once; the top ten hold approximately 35%. Sequencing was carried out using blood. Receptor source: a man aged 50-60 years with Graves' ophthalmopathy. The CDR3 runs from the conserved cysteine through the conserved F or W. D genes are given only for firm matches. Expanded clones are given a class, and other clones once, few, many or no size at all.

many,TRBV6-1,TRBD1,TRBJ2-7,TGTGCCAGCAGGGACGCGACAGGGATCTACGAGCAGTACTTC,CASRDATGIYEQYF
NA,TRBV7-9,TRBD2,TRBJ2-2,TGTGCCAGCAGCCCCCCCGGGACTAGCGGGAACACCGGGGAGCTGTTTTTT,CASSPPGTSGNTGELFF
NA,TRBV9,NA,TRBJ2-7,TGTGCCAGCAGCGTAGATCCAGGAACCTACGAGCAGTACTTC,CASSVDPGTYEQYF
once,TRBV6-1,NA,TRBJ2-7,TGTGCCATCAGTGAACGGGAGTGGGACAAGCAGTACTTC,CAISEREWDKQYF
few,TRBV15,TRBD2,TRBJ2-7,TGTGCCACCAGCAGAGATACGACTAGCGGACGCGAGCAGTACTTC,CATSRDTTSGREQYF
NA,TRBV29-1,NA,TRBJ1-2,TGCAGCGTTGAACGGGGCAGGGCCCATGGCTACACCTTC,CSVERGRAHGYTF
NA,TRBV29-1,NA,TRBJ2-2,TGCAGCGTTCAAATTTCCCCGGGGGAGCTGTTTTTT,CSVQISPGELFF
few,TRBV5-1,TRBD2,TRBJ2-5,TGCGCCAGCACCCGAGGGGGACTAGCGGGAGGGGAGACCCAGTACTTC,CASTRGGLAGGETQYF
NA,TRBV9,TRBD1,TRBJ2-2,TGTGCCAGCAGCGCGACAGGGGGCGTAGGGACCGGGGAGCTGTTTTTT,CASSATGGVGTGELFF
many,TRBV12-3/TRBV12-4,NA,TRBJ2-7,TGTGCCAGCAGTCAGGGGAGGGAGCAGTACTTC,CASSQGREQYF
many,TRBV7-9,TRBD2,TRBJ2-7,TGTGCCAGCAGCCCGACTAGCGGCTCCTACGAGCAGTACTTC,CASSPTSGSYEQYF
NA,TRBV28,NA,TRBJ2-4,TGTGTCAGCAGTTCCCCTCCGGGCCCTACGAAAAACATTCAGTACTTC,CVSSSPPGPTKNIQYF
NA,TRBV12-3/TRBV12-4,TRBD1,TRBJ1-2,TGTGCCAGCAGATATGGACAGGGCCTCTATGGCTACACCTTC,CASRYGQGLYGYTF
many,TRBV9,NA,TRBJ1-1,TGTGCCAGCAGCGTAGCAGCAGGACCCTCGGCTGAAGCTTTCTTT,CASSVAAGPSAEAFF
NA,TRBV6-1,TRBD1,TRBJ2-3,TGTGCCAGCAGCAGGGACAGGGGTAGGGATACGCAGTATTTT,CASSRDRGRDTQYF
many,TRBV5-6,TRBD1,TRBJ1-1,TGTGCCAGCAGCCCCGACAGGGGGGTATGGAACACTGAAGCTTTCTTT,CASSPDRGVWNTEAFF
NA,TRBV20-1,TRBD2,TRBJ2-2,TGCAGTGCTCATCCCACGGGAGGGCCTTGGGGCGGGGAGCTGTTTTTT,CSAHPTGGPWGGELFF
NA,TRBV29-1,TRBD1,TRBJ2-7,TGCAGCGTTGTGGGACAGGGATCCTACGAGCAGTACTTC,CSVVGQGSYEQYF
few,TRBV30,TRBD2,TRBJ2-3,TGTGCGTCGGAGTATAGCGGGAGGACAGGAGATACGCAGTATTTT,CASEYSGRTGDTQYF
few,TRBV5-6,NA,TRBJ1-5,TGTGCCAGCAGCTTTCGTCGGGGTAATCAGCCCCAGCATTTT,CASSFRRGNQPQHF
once,TRBV28,NA,TRBJ2-1,TGTGCCAGCAGTCAATTTTACAATGAGCAGTTCTTC,CASSQFYNEQFF
NA,TRBV19,TRBD1,TRBJ1-5,TGTGCCAGTACTGTGACAGGGTCGAGCAATCAGCCCCAGCATTTT,CASTVTGSSNQPQHF
many,TRBV6-1,TRBD2,TRBJ2-2,TGTGCCAGCACCCGGACTAGCGGAAAGGCCAACACCGGGGAGCTGTTTTTT,CASTRTSGKANTGELFF
few,TRBV28,NA,TRBJ1-2,TGTGCCAGCAGCCCTGACGGGGGGGCCTATGGCTACACCTTC,CASSPDGGAYGYTF
NA,TRBV24-1,TRBD1,TRBJ1-1,TGTGCCACCAGCAGACAGGGGGGCACTGAAGCTTTCTTT,CATSRQGGTEAFF
few,TRBV10-3,NA,TRBJ1-2,TGTGCCATCAGTCGGGCCGCTAACTATGGCTACACCTTC,CAISRAANYGYTF
NA,TRBV28,TRBD2,TRBJ2-1,TGTGCCAGCAGTCCTAGCGGGAGGGGGGTCAATGAGCAGTTCTTC,CASSPSGRGVNEQFF
many,TRBV13,NA,TRBJ2-1,TGTGCCAGCAGCGGACTTTGGGGGTCTGAGCAGTTCTTC,CASSGLWGSEQFF
many,TRBV20-1,NA,TRBJ1-2,TGCAGTGCCGAGACTCGTCACTATGGCTACACCTTC,CSAETRHYGYTF
many,TRBV28,NA,TRBJ2-3,TGTGCCAGCGGGGGAGATACGCAGTATTTT,CASGGDTQYF
many,TRBV6-2/TRBV6-3,TRBD2,TRBJ2-5,TGTGCCAGCAGTTACTCGACTAGCGGGAGGGCCGGTTCCGAGACCCAGTACTTC,CASSYSTSGRAGSETQYF
few,TRBV20-1,TRBD2,TRBJ2-1,TGCAGTGCTTTCCGGACTAGCGGGTCTCGTATTTCGTACAATGAGCAGTTCTTC,CSAFRTSGSRISYNEQFF
many,TRBV3-1,NA,TRBJ2-1,TGTGCCAGCAGCCAAGTCAGGGCCCTCTACAATGAGCAGTTCTTC,CASSQVRALYNEQFF
NA,TRBV2,TRBD2,TRBJ2-1,TGTGCCAGCAGTGAACTAGCGGGAGGGACTGAGCAGTTCTTC,CASSELAGGTEQFF
few,TRBV6-1,TRBD1,TRBJ1-5,TGTGCCAGCAGAGGGACCGACAGGGCGGGAAATCAGCCCCAGCATTTT,CASRGTDRAGNQPQHF
many,TRBV20-1,NA,TRBJ2-7,TGCAGTGCTAGAGAGGGCTCCTACGAGCAGTACTTC,CSAREGSYEQYF
many,TRBV12-3/TRBV12-4,TRBD2,TRBJ2-1,TGTGCCAGCAGTAAATATAGCGGGAGAGTCTACAATGAGCAGTTCTTC,CASSKYSGRVYNEQFF
few,TRBV6-5,NA,TRBJ1-1,TGTGCCAGCAGTTACTCGTGGGGGGGCGCGGGCTCTGAAGCTTTCTTT,CASSYSWGGAGSEAFF
NA,TRBV6-2/TRBV6-3,NA,TRBJ2-1,TGTGCCAGCAGTTACACCGGGACCTCCTCCTACAATGAGCAGTTCTTC,CASSYTGTSSYNEQFF
NA,TRBV2,TRBD2,TRBJ2-1,TGTGCCAGCAGTCCCCTCGCGGGAGGGCCTCGGGAGCAGTTCTTC,CASSPLAGGPREQFF
NA,TRBV27,TRBD2,TRBJ2-6,TGTGCCAGCAGGGTGGGAGGGTACTCTGGGGCCAACGTCCTGACTTTC,CASRVGGYSGANVLTF
NA,TRBV4-1,NA,TRBJ2-1,TGCGCCAGCAGCCAGGGGGACTTCGCCGGTGAGCAGTTCTTC,CASSQGDFAGEQFF
many,TRBV2,TRBD1,TRBJ2-1,TGTGCCAGCAGTTTAACGGGACAGGAATACAGTATCTACAATGAGCAGTTCTTC,CASSLTGQEYSIYNEQFF
few,TRBV5-1,NA,TRBJ1-1,TGCGCCAGCAGCTTGGAGGGTGGGGTTGAAGCTTTCTTT,CASSLEGGVEAFF
few,TRBV4-2,NA,TRBJ2-7,TGTGCCAGCAGCCAAGAGACCGGGGCTGGTTACGAGCAGTACTTC,CASSQETGAGYEQYF
NA,TRBV7-9,NA,TRBJ2-7,TGTGCCAGCAGCCCCAGGGGGAGGTCCGAGCAGTACTTC,CASSPRGRSEQYF
NA,TRBV7-2,NA,TRBJ2-5,TGTGCCAGCAGCTCTGGCAGGGCCGGAGAGACCCAGTACTTC,CASSSGRAGETQYF
few,TRBV29-1,TRBD2,TRBJ2-7,TGCAGCGTTGAGGGACTAGCGGGAGGGATCGGCTACGAGCAGTACTTC,CSVEGLAGGIGYEQYF
few,TRBV19,TRBD2,TRBJ2-7,TGTGCCAGCGCGCTAGCGGGAGGCTACGAGCAGTACTTC,CASALAGGYEQYF
many,TRBV2,NA,TRBJ2-4,TGTGCCAGCAGTGAAAGGATAGCCAAAAACATTCAGTACTTC,CASSERIAKNIQYF
many,TRBV20-1,TRBD1,TRBJ2-5,TGCAATCCGGGACAGGGCGAGACCCAGTACTTC,CNPGQGETQYF
many,TRBV29-1,TRBD2,TRBJ2-1,TGCAGCGTTAGCGGGAGTAATGAGCAGTTCTTC,CSVSGSNEQFF
few,TRBV5-6,NA,TRBJ2-4,TGTGCCAGCAGTTACATGCTAGCACAAAACATTCAGTACTTC,CASSYMLAQNIQYF
many,TRBV28,TRBD1,TRBJ2-7,TGTGCCAGCAGTCCTGGACAGGGTGGCTCCTACGAGCAGTACTTC,CASSPGQGGSYEQYF